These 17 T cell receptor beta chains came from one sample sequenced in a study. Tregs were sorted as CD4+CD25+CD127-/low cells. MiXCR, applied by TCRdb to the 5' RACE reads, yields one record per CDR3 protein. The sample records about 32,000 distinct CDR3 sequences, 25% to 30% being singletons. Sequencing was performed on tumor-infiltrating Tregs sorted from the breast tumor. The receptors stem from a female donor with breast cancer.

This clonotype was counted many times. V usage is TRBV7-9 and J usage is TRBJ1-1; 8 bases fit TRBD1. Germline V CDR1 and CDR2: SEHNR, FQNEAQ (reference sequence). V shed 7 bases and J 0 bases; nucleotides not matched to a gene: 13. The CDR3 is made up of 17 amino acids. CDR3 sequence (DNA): TGTGCCAGCACCGCGATGACAGGGGTGCCTTTGAACACTGAAGCTTTCTTT. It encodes CASTAMTGVPLNTEAFF.

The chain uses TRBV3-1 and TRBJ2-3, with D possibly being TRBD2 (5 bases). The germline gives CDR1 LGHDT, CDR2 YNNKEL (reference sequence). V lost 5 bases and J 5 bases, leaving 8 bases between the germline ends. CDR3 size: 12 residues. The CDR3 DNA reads TGTGCCAGCAGCGGCGGGCGAGATACGCAGTATTTT. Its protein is CASSGGRDTQYF.

The CDR3 nucleotides are TGTGCCAGCAGTTTGGCAGGGATTCGGCCCCAGCATTTT. Translating gives CASSLAGIRPQHF. The V call is TRBV12-3 or TRBV12-4, the J call TRBJ1-5, with D possibly matching TRBD1 (5 bases). The CDR3 totals 13 residues. Trimming pared 3 bases from V and 9 bases from J, leaving 12 bases between.

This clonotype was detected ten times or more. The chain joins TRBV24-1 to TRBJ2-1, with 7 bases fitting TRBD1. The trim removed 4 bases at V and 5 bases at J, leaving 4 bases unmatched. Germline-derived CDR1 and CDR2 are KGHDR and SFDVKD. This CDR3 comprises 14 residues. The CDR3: CATSDPGGHNEQFF. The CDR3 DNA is TGTGCCACCAGTGACCCAGGGGGTCACAATGAGCAGTTCTTC.

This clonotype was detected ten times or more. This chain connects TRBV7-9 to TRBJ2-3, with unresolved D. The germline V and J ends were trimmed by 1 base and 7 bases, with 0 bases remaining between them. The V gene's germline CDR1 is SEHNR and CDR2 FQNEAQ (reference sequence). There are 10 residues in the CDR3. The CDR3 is CASSLDTQYF. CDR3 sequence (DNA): TGTGCCAGCAGCTTAGATACGCAGTATTTT.

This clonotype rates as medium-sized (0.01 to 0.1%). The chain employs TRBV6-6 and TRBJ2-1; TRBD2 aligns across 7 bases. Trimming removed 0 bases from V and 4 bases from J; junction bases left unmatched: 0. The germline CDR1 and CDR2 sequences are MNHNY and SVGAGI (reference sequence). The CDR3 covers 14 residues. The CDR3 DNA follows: TGTGCCAGCAGTTACTCCGGGAGGTACAATGAGCAGTTCTTC. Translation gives CASSYSGRYNEQFF.

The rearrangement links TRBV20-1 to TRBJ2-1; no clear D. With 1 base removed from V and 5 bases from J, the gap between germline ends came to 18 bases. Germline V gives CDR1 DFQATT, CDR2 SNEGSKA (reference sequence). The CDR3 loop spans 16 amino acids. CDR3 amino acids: CSARATFSMINNEQFF. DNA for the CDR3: TGCAGTGCTAGAGCCACCTTCTCGATGATCAACAATGAGCAGTTCTTC.

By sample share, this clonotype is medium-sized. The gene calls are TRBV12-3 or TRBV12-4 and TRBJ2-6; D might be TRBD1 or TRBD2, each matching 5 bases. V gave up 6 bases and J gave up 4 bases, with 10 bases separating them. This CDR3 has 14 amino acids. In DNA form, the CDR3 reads TGTGCCAGCAGCCGAGGGGCCGGGGCCAACGTCCTGACTTTC. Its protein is CASSRGAGANVLTF.

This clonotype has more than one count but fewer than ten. The CDR3 nucleotides read TGTGCCACCGGGGACCCAGGCACAGATACGCAGTATTTT. It encodes CATGDPGTDTQYF. The chain links TRBV6-5 to TRBJ2-3; either TRBD1 or TRBD2 may fit D (5 bases each). Germline assignment: CDR1 MNHEY and CDR2 SVGAGI. The CDR3 covers 13 residues. The V and J ends lost 10 bases and 1 base respectively, with 12 bases between them.

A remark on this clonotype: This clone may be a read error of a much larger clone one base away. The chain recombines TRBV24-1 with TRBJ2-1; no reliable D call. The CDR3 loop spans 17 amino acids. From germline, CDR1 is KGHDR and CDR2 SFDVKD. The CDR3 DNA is TGTGTCACCAGTGGTCCCTCGGCGGAGCTGACCTACAATGAGCAGTTCTTC. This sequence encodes CVTSGPSAELTYNEQFF.

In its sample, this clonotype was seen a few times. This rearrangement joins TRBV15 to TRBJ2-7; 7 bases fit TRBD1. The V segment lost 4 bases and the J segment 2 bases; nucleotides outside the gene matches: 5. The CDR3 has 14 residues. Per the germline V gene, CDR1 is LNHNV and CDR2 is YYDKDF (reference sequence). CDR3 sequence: CATSKDRLPYEQYF. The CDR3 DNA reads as TGTGCCACCAGCAAGGACAGGCTCCCCTACGAGCAGTACTTC. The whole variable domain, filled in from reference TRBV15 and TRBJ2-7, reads DAMVIQNPRYQVTQFGKPVTLSCSQTLNHNVMYWYQQKSSQAPKLLFHYYDKDFNNEADTPDNFQSRRPNTSFCFLDIRSPGLGDTAMYLCATSKDRLPYEQYFGPGTRLTVT.

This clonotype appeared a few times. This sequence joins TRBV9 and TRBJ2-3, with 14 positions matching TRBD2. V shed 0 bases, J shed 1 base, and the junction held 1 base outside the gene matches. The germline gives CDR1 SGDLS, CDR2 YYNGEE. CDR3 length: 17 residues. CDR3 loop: CASSVGGLAGGTDTQYF. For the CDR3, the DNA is TGTGCCAGCAGCGTAGGGGGACTAGCGGGAGGCACAGATACGCAGTATTTT.

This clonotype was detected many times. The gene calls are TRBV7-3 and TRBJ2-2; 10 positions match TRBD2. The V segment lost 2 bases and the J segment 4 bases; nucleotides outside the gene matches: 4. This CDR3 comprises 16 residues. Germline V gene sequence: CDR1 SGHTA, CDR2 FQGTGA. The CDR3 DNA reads TGTGCCAGCAGCTTAGGCCTAGCGGGGGCCACCGGGGAGCTGTTTTTT. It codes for CASSLGLAGATGELFF.

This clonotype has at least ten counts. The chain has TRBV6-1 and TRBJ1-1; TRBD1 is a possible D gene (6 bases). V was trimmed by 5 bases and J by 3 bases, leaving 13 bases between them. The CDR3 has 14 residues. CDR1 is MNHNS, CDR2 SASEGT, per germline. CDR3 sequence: CASSQQGRDTEAFF. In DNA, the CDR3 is TGTGCCAGCAGTCAACAGGGTAGGGACACTGAAGCTTTCTTT.

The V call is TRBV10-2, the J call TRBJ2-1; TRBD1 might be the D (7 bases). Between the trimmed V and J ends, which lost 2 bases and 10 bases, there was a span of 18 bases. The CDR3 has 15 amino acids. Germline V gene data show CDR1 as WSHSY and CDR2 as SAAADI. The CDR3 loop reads CASSESSRGVGEQFF. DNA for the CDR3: TGCGCCAGCAGTGAGAGCAGCAGGGGGGTGGGGGAGCAGTTCTTC.

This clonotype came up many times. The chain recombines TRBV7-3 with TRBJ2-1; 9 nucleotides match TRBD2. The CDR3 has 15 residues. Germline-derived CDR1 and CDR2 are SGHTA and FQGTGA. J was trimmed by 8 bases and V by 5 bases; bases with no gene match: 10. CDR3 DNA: TGTGCCAGCAGCCCCCGGCTAGCGGGACTCCATGAGCAGTTCTTC. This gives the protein CASSPRLAGLHEQFF.

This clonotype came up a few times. CDR3 in DNA: TGTGCCAGCAGCTCCTGTACCGACAATGAGCAGTTCTTC. Translating it yields CASSSCTDNEQFF. J is TRBJ2-1 and V is TRBV7-6; no clear D. From germline, CDR1 is SGHVS and CDR2 FNYEAQ. Trimming removed 4 bases from V and 5 bases from J, with 9 bases in between. The CDR3 runs 13 residues.